One sample yielded the 3 T cell receptor beta chains listed below, sequenced in a study of blood T cell repertoires in COVID-19. This table comes from immunoSEQ multiplex PCR, and its TCRdb copy is limited to in-frame clones, with some not included. The sample shows 160,000 or so clones, 85% of them seen only once. Material for sequencing was peripheral blood. These receptors all come from a woman aged 45-65 years with COVID-19, enrolled during active disease.

The chain couples TRBV14 to TRBJ1-1; possible D gene TRBD1, 6 bases. This CDR3 has 14 residues. V was shortened by 2 bases and J by 11 bases, with 18 bases between the two germline ends. Germline V lookup: CDR1 SGHDN, CDR2 FVKESK. CDR3 coding DNA: TGTGCCAGCAGCCAAAATTTCGTGGGACAAGCGGCTTTCTTT. Encoded protein: CASSQNFVGQAAFF.

The rearrangement uses TRBV9 and TRBJ2-1; 8 bases agree with TRBD1. Trimming took 4 bases from V and 2 from J; bases not matched to a gene: 11. The CDR3 loop spans 17 amino acids. Per germline, CDR1 SGDLS and CDR2 YYNGEE. The CDR3: CASSPNVQGGAYNEQFF. The CDR3 region has the DNA TGTGCCAGCAGCCCCAACGTACAGGGGGGCGCCTACAATGAGCAGTTCTTC.

The CDR3 here is CASRGSGQLNTEAFF. CDR3 nucleotide sequence: TGTGCCAGCAGGGGATCGGGACAGCTGAACACTGAAGCTTTCTTT. This sequence joins TRBV28 and TRBJ1-1; 7 bases agree with TRBD1. Trimming at V came to 6 bases and at J to 0 bases, leaving 7 bases not matched to a gene. This CDR3 contains 15 residues. Germline lookup yields CDR1 MDHEN and CDR2 SYDVKM.